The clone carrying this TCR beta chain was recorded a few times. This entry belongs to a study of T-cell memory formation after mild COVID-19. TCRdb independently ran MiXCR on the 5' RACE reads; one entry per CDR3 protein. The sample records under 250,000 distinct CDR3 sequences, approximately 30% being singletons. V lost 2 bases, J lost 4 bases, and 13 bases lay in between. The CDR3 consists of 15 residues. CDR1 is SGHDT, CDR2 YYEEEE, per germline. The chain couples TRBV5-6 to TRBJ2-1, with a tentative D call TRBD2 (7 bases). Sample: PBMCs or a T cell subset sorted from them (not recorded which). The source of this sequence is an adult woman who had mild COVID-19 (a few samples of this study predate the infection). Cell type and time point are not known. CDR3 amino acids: CASSFRGASYNEQFF. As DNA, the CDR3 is TGTGCCAGCAGCTTTCGGGGGGCAAGTTACAATGAGCAGTTCTTC. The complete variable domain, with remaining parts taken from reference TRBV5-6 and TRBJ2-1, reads DAGVTQSPTHLIKTRGQQVTLRCSPKSGHDTVSWYQQALGQGPQFIFQYYEEEERQRGNFPDRFSGHQFPNYSSELNVNALLLGDSALYLCASSFRGASYNEQFFGPGTRLTVL.